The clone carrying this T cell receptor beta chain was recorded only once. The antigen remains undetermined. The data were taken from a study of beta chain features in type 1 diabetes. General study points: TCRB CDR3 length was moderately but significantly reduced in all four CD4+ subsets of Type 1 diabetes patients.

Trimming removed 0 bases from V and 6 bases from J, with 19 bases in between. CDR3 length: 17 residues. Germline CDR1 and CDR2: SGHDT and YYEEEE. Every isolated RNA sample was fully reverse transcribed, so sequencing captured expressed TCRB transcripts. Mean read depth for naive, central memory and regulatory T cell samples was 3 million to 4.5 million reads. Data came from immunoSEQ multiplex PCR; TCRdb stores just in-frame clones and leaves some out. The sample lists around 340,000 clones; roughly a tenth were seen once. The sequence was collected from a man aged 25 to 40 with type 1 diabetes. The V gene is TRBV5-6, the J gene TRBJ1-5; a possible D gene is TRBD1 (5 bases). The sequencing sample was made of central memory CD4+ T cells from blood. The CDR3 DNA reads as TGTGCCAGCAGCTTGGCCAATAGGCACTGGGGCGGTCAGCCCCAGCATTTT. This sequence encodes CASSLANRHWGGQPQHF.